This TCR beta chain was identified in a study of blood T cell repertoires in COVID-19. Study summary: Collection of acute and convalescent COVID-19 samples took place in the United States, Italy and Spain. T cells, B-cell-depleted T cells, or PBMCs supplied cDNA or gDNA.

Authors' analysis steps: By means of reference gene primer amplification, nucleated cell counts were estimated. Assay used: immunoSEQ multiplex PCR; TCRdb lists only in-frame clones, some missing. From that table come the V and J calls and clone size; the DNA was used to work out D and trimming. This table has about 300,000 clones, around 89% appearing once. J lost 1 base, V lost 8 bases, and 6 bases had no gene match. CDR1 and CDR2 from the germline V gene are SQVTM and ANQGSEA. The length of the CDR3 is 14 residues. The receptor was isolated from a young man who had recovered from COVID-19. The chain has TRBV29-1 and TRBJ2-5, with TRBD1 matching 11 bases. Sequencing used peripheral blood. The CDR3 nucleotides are TGCAGCATTCGGGACAGGGGGGCCCAAGAGACCCAGTACTTC. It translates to CSIRDRGAQETQYF.